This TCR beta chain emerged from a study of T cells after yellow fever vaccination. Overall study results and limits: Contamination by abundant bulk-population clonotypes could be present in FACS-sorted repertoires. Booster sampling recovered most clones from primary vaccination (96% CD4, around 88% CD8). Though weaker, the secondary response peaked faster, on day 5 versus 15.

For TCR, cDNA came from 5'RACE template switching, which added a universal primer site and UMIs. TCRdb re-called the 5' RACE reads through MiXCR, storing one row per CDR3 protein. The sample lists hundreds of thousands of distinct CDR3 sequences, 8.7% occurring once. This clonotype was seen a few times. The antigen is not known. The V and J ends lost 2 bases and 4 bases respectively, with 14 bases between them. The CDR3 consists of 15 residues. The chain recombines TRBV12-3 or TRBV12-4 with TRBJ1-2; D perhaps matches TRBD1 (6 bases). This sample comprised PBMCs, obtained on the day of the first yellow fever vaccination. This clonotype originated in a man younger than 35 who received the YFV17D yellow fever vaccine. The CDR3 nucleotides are TGTGCCAGCAGTTTAACCCAGGGGTTCATCTATGGCTACACCTTC. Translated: CASSLTQGFIYGYTF.